This TCR beta chain was found in a study of CD8 T cells in Susac syndrome. RNA, at about 0.45 to 1 ug, was reverse transcribed with random hexamers. Amplification of TCR beta CDR3 spanned 54 Vbeta and 13 Jbeta via immunoSEQ multiplex PCR. From the immunoSEQ multiplex PCR reads, TCRdb called clonotypes with MiXCR, one entry per CDR3 protein. The sample comprises about 190,000 distinct CDR3 sequences, approximately 93% of which are singletons, and 0.1% rests with the top ten. TEMRA cells were FACS-enriched and CD8+ and CD4+ T cells negatively isolated. The V gene's germline CDR1 is MNHNY and CDR2 SVGAGI (reference sequence). This CDR3 contains 13 residues. As to this clonotype: Antigen unknown.

Study-level findings and limits: The study's TCR sequencing and HLA analysis covered a relatively small number of individuals, and the study acknowledged this.

The chain has TRBV6-6 and TRBJ2-7; D gene ambiguous. This TCR came from a human donor in good health. Material: CD4+ T cells from PBMCs. CDR3 loop: CASSDSKVIEQYV. The CDR3 DNA reads as TGTGCCAGCAGTGACTCGAAGGTTATCGAGCAGTACGTC.